Following are 25 T cell receptor beta chains from one sample sequenced in a study of beta chain features in type 1 diabetes. What was sequenced were expressed TCRB transcripts, since all of the isolated RNA had been reverse transcribed. Only in-frame clones appear in the TCRdb table, and some are missing; sequencing was by immunoSEQ multiplex PCR. The sample comprises almost 250,000 clones, 13% to 15% of which are singletons, and 0.025% to 0.03% rests with the top ten. What was sequenced was naive CD4+ T cells from blood. These receptors all come from a woman between 35 and 50 years old in good health.

The rearrangement uses TRBV5-1 and TRBJ1-1; the D is unclear. In germline, CDR1 is SGHRS, CDR2 YFSETQ. The CDR3 runs to 13 residues. V was clipped by 1 base and J by 5 bases, with 9 bases between them. This CDR3 reads CASSLLAGTEAFF. CDR3 nucleotides: TGCGCCAGCAGCTTGCTTGCCGGGACTGAAGCTTTCTTT.

In DNA, the CDR3 is TGTGCCAGCAGCAAACCCCAGGATGACTATTGCACTCGGTACTTC. Protein product: CASSKPQDDYCTRYF. The rearrangement links TRBV21-1 to TRBJ2-7; TRBD2, as called in the table, went unchecked against the DNA. TRBV21-1 is tagged as a pseudogene. The CDR3 has 15 residues.

The rearrangement links TRBV5-4 to TRBJ2-7, with TRBD1 matching 9 bases. In germline, CDR1 is SGHNT, CDR2 YYREEE (reference sequence). With V trimmed by 1 base and J by 5 bases, 4 bases remained unmatched. The CDR3 loop spans 14 amino acids. The CDR3 loop is CASSLTGGGNEQYF. Here the CDR3 DNA reads TGTGCCAGCAGCTTGACAGGGGGCGGGAACGAGCAGTACTTC.

This clone was seen repeatedly, ten times or more. The chain has TRBV15 and TRBJ2-5; D possibly corresponds to TRBD2 (6 bases). This CDR3 is 14 amino acids long. Deletions cut 4 bases from V and 5 bases from J, with 14 bases between. The V gene's germline CDR1 is LNHNV and CDR2 YYDKDF (reference sequence). The CDR3 loop is CATSMRLGKETQYF. CDR3 nucleotide sequence: TGTGCCACCAGCATGCGACTAGGGAAGGAGACCCAGTACTTC.

There are a few counts of this clone. The chain uses TRBV6-5 and TRBJ1-2; a weak D match, TRBD1 (5 bases). The length of the CDR3 is 14 residues. Looked up from germline, CDR1 is MNHEY and CDR2 is SVGAGI. Trimming took off 0 bases at V and 4 bases at J, with 9 bases between the two ends. CDR3 coding DNA: TGTGCCAGCAGTTACTCGCGGGACCCCTATGGCTACACCTTC. Translated: CASSYSRDPYGYTF.

This clone occurred a few times. The rearrangement joins TRBV7-9 to TRBJ1-1, with D perhaps TRBD1 (5 bases). The CDR3 is 14 residues long. Trimming cost V 5 bases and J 5 bases, with 15 bases left between them. Germline lookup yields CDR1 SEHNR and CDR2 FQNEAQ (reference sequence). The CDR3, as DNA: TGTGCCAGCAGCATCCAAGCCGGGGGGACTGAAGCTTTCTTT. Translated, it gives CASSIQAGGTEAFF.

The CDR3: CASSRRDSVNYGYTF. CDR3 sequence (DNA): TGTGCCAGCAGCCGCCGGGACAGCGTCAACTATGGCTACACCTTC. V and J are TRBV6-5 and TRBJ1-2, with TRBD1 identical over 7 bases. The germline V gene encodes CDR1 MNHEY and CDR2 SVGAGI. The CDR3 loop spans 15 amino acids. The J segment lost 2 bases and the V segment lost 6 bases, leaving 9 bases of the junction unmatched.

This clone was detected only a few times. J is TRBJ1-1 and V is TRBV20-1; D is unresolved. Trimming left V 3 bases short and J 12 bases short, with 14 bases between. Looked up from germline, CDR1 is DFQATT and CDR2 is SNEGSKA (reference sequence). The CDR3 is 11 residues long. Here the CDR3 DNA reads TGCAGTGCTAGGGAGGACCGAGCGCCTTTCTTT. Its translation is CSAREDRAPFF.

This chain connects TRBV19 to TRBJ2-1; TRBD2 matches 10 bases. The J segment lost 1 base and the V segment lost 9 bases, leaving 3 bases of the junction unmatched. CDR3 size: 14 residues. In germline, CDR1 is LNHDA, CDR2 SQIVND (reference sequence). CDR3 DNA sequence: TGTGCCAGCGGGACTAGCGTATCCTACAATGAGCAGTTCTTC. Translation: CASGTSVSYNEQFF.

This clone has only a few counts. V and J are TRBV5-4 and TRBJ2-2; D is perhaps TRBD1 (7 bases). The length of the CDR3 is 14 residues. CDR1 and CDR2 from the germline V gene are SGHNT and YYREEE (reference sequence). Trimming removed 5 bases from V and 3 bases from J, with 11 bases in between. The CDR3 DNA is TGTGCCAGCAGTACAGGGGACTACACCGGGGAGCTGTTTTTT. Its translation is CASSTGDYTGELFF. The full variable domain, completed using reference TRBV5-4 and TRBJ2-2, is ETGVTQSPTHLIKTRGQQVTLRCSSQSGHNTVSWYQQALGQGPQFIFQYYREEENGRGNFPPRFSGLQFPNYSSELNVNALELDDSALYLCASSTGDYTGELFFGEGSRLTVL.

This clone was detected a few times. The gene calls are TRBV2 and TRBJ2-7; D is unclear. V dropped 3 bases and J dropped 7 bases, with 19 bases sitting between them. Germline V gene data show CDR1 as SNHLY and CDR2 as FYNNEI. This CDR3 is built from 15 residues. The CDR3 DNA follows: TGTGCCAGCAGTGATCTCGAGACGGAGAGGTCGGAGCAGTACTTC. Translated, it gives CASSDLETERSEQYF.

V usage is TRBV5-1 and J usage is TRBJ1-1; D unresolved. The V end was cut by 0 bases, the J end by 5 bases, with 14 bases between. Germline V gene lookup returns CDR1 SGHRS and CDR2 YFSETQ. The CDR3 totals 15 residues. In DNA form, the CDR3 reads TGCGCCAGCAGCTTGGATGGGCCGGCGGGGACTGAAGCTTTCTTT. It encodes CASSLDGPAGTEAFF. The full variable domain, its missing parts supplied by reference TRBV5-1 and TRBJ1-1, is KAGVTQTPRYLIKTRGQQVTLSCSPISGHRSVSWYQQTPGQGLQFLFEYFSETQRNKGNFPGRFSGRQFSNSRSEMNVSTLELGDSALYLCASSLDGPAGTEAFFGQGTRLTVV.

V usage is TRBV10-2 and J usage is TRBJ2-5, with D tentatively TRBD2 (6 bases). Germline CDR1 is WSHSY and CDR2 is SAAADI. The V gene lost 7 bases and the J gene lost 4 bases, with 16 bases spanning the gap. This CDR3 comprises 14 residues. CDR3 sequence: CASMEGGKGETQYF. In DNA form, the CDR3 reads TGCGCCAGCATGGAGGGCGGGAAAGGAGAGACCCAGTACTTC.

A few counts support this clone. The chain joins TRBV5-8 to TRBJ1-5, with D maybe TRBD1 (5 bases). V shed 0 bases and J shed 5 bases, with 12 bases lying between them. The CDR3 consists of 15 residues. Germline V gene lookup returns CDR1 SGHTS and CDR2 YDEGEE. CDR3 DNA sequence: TGTGCCAGCAGCTTGGAGTACAGGCCTTATCAGCCCCAGCATTTT. It yields the protein CASSLEYRPYQPQHF.

The rearrangement links TRBV9 to TRBJ2-3, with 8 nucleotides matching TRBD2. There are 17 residues in the CDR3. With V trimmed by 0 bases and J by 5 bases, 11 bases remained unmatched. Germline assignment: CDR1 SGDLS and CDR2 YYNGEE. The CDR3 sequence is CASSVGLAGNLEDTQYF. CDR3 sequence (DNA): TGTGCCAGCAGCGTAGGGTTAGCGGGGAATCTGGAAGATACGCAGTATTTT.

The rearrangement joins TRBV19 to TRBJ2-5; 8 nucleotides line up with TRBD1. Per the germline V gene, CDR1 is LNHDA and CDR2 is SQIVND (reference sequence). The J segment lost 4 bases and the V segment lost 5 bases, leaving 6 bases of the junction unmatched. This CDR3 region has 14 residues. The DNA of the CDR3 is TGTGCCAGTAGTCAGGGGGCGCTTCCAGAGACCCAGTACTTC. Protein product: CASSQGALPETQYF. Together with reference TRBV19 and TRBJ2-5, the CDR3 gives the full variable domain: DGGITQSPKYLFRKEGQNVTLSCEQNLNHDAMYWYRQDPGQGLRLIYYSQIVNDFQKGDIAEGYSVSREKKESFPLTVTSAQKNPTAFYLCASSQGALPETQYFGPGTRLLVL.

This clone has only a few counts. The genes are TRBV9 and TRBJ2-7; 8 positions agree with TRBD1. Trimming took 0 bases from V and 4 from J; bases not matched to a gene: 3. The CDR3 spans 14 residues. CDR1 is SGDLS and CDR2 is YYNGEE in the germline V gene. This CDR3 is CASSVDGTGYEQYF. The CDR3 region has the DNA TGTGCCAGCAGCGTAGATGGGACAGGATACGAGCAGTACTTC.

This clone occurred a few times. V is TRBV14 and J is TRBJ2-7; the D is unclear. This CDR3 contains 16 residues. Germline V gene sequence: CDR1 SGHDN, CDR2 FVKESK. Trimming removed 4 bases from V and 6 bases from J, with 22 bases in between. The CDR3 reads CASSRIPATLGGEQYF. Written as DNA, the CDR3 is TGTGCCAGCAGCCGAATACCGGCCACACTCGGCGGCGAGCAGTACTTC.

This clone showed up just a few times. The chain couples TRBV13 to TRBJ2-7, with TRBD2 matching 13 bases. CDR3 length equals 17 residues. V was clipped by 5 bases and J by 5 bases; unmatched bases: 12. CDR1 is PRHDT, CDR2 FYEKMQ, per germline (reference sequence). The CDR3 sequence: CASSKGLAGFYYNEQYF. The CDR3 DNA follows: TGTGCCAGCAGCAAGGGACTAGCGGGGTTTTACTACAACGAGCAGTACTTC.

The V gene is TRBV18, the J gene TRBJ2-6, with TRBD1 matching 8 bases. V gave up 5 bases and J gave up 0 bases; unmatched junction bases: 3. The CDR3 consists of 16 residues. Germline CDR1 and CDR2: KGHSH and LQKENI. CDR3 DNA sequence: TGTGCCAGCTCAGGCACAGGGGGCTCTGGGGCCAACGTCCTGACTTTC. It specifies CASSGTGGSGANVLTF.

The J gene is TRBJ2-1, the V gene TRBV6-5; 9 bases fit TRBD2. Germline-derived CDR1 and CDR2 are MNHEY and SVGAGI. CDR3 size: 16 residues. J was trimmed by 5 bases and V by 1 base; bases with no gene match: 6. The CDR3 loop reads CASSYFGGGGDNEQFF. DNA for the CDR3: TGTGCCAGCAGTTACTTCGGCGGGGGGGGTGACAATGAGCAGTTCTTC.

The chain carries TRBV7-8 and TRBJ2-7; D is perhaps TRBD1 (5 bases). Germline CDR1 and CDR2: SGHVS and FQNEAQ. V was trimmed by 5 bases and J by 0 bases, leaving 8 bases between them. The CDR3 has 13 amino acids. The CDR3 DNA reads as TGTGCCAGCAGCCCCAGGGTCTCCTACGAGCAGTACTTC. Its translation: CASSPRVSYEQYF.

The CDR3 sequence is CASSLGQQPNTGELFF. DNA of the CDR3: TGTGCCAGCAGCTTAGGACAACAACCGAACACCGGGGAGCTGTTTTTT. The chain joins TRBV7-6 to TRBJ2-2; no reliable D call. From germline, CDR1 is SGHVS and CDR2 FNYEAQ. V was shortened by 1 base and J by 0 bases, with 9 bases between the two germline ends. The CDR3 has 16 amino acids.

This clone was found a few times. The rearrangement links TRBV19 to TRBJ2-7; TRBD1 agrees at 11 bases. Germline V gene data show CDR1 as LNHDA and CDR2 as SQIVND (reference sequence). The V segment lost 8 bases and the J segment 5 bases; nucleotides outside the gene matches: 8. The CDR3 totals 14 residues. DNA of the CDR3: TGTGCCAGTTCGCCGGACAGGGGGCTACACGAGCAGTACTTC. It is translated as CASSPDRGLHEQYF.

This clone appeared a few times. The chain employs TRBV7-9 and TRBJ1-1; a weak D match, TRBD1 (5 bases). V was cut by 1 base and J by 4 bases, with 10 bases left in between. Per the germline V gene, CDR1 is SEHNR and CDR2 is FQNEAQ (reference sequence). The CDR3 runs 14 residues. The CDR3 DNA follows: TGTGCCAGCAGCTTAGTTCGGCAGGGCACTGAAGCTTTCTTT. Its translation is CASSLVRQGTEAFF.